This T cell receptor beta chain emerged from a study of T cell changes during pregnancy in multiple sclerosis. The CDR3 extends over 14 amino acids. The V and J ends lost 4 bases and 0 bases respectively, with 8 bases between them. Looked up from germline, CDR1 is SGHRS and CDR2 is YFSETQ. Here immunoSEQ multiplex PCR was the method, and the copy in TCRdb shows in-frame clones only, minus some. The repertoire includes about 53,000 clones, about nine tenths of them detected once, and 0.45% to 0.6% sits in the top ten. This sample comprised CD4+ T cells from peripheral blood mononuclear cells, obtained in the third trimester of pregnancy. The gene calls are TRBV5-1 and TRBJ2-1; D is unresolved. This TCR came from a female donor with multiple sclerosis, enrolled in a pregnancy study. In nucleotides, the CDR3 is TGCGCCAGCAGCCCACCGAGCTCCTACAATGAGCAGTTCTTC. Its protein product is CASSPPSSYNEQFF.